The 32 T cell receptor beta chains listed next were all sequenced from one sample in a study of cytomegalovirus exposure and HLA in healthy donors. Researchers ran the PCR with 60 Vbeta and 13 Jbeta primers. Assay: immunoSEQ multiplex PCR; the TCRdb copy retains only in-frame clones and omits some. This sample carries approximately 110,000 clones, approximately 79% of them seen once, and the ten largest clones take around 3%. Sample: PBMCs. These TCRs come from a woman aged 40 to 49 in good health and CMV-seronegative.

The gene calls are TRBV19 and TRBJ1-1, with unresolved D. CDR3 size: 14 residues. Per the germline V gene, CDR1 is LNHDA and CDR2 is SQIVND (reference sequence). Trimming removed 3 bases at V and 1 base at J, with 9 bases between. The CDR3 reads CASSMRVGNTEAFF. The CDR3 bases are TGTGCCAGTAGTATGAGGGTAGGGAACACTGAAGCTTTCTTT.

CDR3 protein: CASSLARGYGYTF. The CDR3, as DNA: TGTGCCAGCAGCTTAGCCAGGGGCTATGGCTACACCTTC. The chain carries TRBV11-2 and TRBJ1-2; a weak D match, TRBD1 (6 bases). CDR3 length: 13 residues. The V and J ends lost 1 base and 4 bases respectively, with 7 bases between them. Germline-derived CDR1 and CDR2 are SGHAT and FQNNGV.

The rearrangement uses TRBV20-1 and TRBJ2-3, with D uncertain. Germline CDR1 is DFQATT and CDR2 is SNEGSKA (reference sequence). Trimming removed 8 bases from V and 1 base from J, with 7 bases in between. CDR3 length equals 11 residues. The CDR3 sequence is CSLQGTDTQYF. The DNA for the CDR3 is TGCAGTCTCCAGGGCACAGATACGCAGTATTTT.

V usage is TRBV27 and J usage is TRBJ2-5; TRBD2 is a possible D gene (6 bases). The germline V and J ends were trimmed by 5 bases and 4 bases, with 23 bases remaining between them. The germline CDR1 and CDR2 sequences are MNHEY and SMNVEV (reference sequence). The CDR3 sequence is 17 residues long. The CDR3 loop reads CASSILLSYGRTETQYF. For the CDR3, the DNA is TGTGCCAGCAGTATCCTTCTGTCGTACGGGAGAACAGAGACCCAGTACTTC.

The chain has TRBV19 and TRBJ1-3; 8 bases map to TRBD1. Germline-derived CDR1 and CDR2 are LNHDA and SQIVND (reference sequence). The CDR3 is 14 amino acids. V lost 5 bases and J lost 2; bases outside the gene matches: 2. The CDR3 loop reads CASSGGQAGNTIYF. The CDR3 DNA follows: TGTGCCAGTAGTGGGGGACAGGCTGGAAACACCATATATTTT.

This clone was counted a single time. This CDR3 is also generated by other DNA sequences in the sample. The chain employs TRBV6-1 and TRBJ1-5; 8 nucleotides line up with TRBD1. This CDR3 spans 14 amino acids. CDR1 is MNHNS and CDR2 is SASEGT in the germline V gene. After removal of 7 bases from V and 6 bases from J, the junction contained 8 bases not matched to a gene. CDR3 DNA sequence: TGTGCCAGCACCCCAGACAGGGGAAGTCAGCCCCAGCATTTT. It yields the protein CASTPDRGSQPQHF.

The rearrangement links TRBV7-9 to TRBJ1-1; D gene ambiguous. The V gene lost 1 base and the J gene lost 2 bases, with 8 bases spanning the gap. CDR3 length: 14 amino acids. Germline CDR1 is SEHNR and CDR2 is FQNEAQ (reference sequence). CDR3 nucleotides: TGTGCCAGCAGCTTAGAAGGAGATAACACTGAAGCTTTCTTT. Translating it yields CASSLEGDNTEAFF. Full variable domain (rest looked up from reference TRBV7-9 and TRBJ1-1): DTGVSQNPRHKITKRGQNVTFRCDPISEHNRLYWYRQTLGQGPEFLTYFQNEAQLEKSRLLSDRFSAERPKGSFSTLEIQRTEQGDSAMYLCASSLEGDNTEAFFGQGTRLTVV.

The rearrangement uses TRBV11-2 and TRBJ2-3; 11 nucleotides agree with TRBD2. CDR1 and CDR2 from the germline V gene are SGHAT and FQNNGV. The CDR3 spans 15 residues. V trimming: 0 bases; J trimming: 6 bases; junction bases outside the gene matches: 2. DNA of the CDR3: TGTGCCAGCAGCTTAGACCGACTAGCGGGGGATACGCAGTATTTT. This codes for CASSLDRLAGDTQYF.

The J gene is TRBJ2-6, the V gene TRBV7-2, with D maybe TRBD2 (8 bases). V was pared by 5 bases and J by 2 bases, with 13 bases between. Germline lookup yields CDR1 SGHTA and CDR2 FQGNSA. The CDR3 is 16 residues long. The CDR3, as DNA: TGTGCCAGCAGCCGGGAGGGGACAGCTGGGGCCAACGTCCTGACTTTC. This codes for CASSREGTAGANVLTF.

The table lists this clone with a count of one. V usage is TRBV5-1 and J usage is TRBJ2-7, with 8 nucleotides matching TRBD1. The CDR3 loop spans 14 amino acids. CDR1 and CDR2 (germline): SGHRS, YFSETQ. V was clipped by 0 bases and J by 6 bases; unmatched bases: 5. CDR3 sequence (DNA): TGCGCCAGCAGCTTGGAAGGCGACAGGGGCGAGCAGTACTTC. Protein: CASSLEGDRGEQYF. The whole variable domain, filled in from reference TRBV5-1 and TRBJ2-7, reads KAGVTQTPRYLIKTRGQQVTLSCSPISGHRSVSWYQQTPGQGLQFLFEYFSETQRNKGNFPGRFSGRQFSNSRSEMNVSTLELGDSALYLCASSLEGDRGEQYFGPGTRLTVT.

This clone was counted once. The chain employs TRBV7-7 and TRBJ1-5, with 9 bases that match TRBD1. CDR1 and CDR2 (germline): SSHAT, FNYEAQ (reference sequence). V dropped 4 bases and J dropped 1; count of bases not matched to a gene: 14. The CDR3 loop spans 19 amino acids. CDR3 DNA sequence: TGTGCCAGCAGCTCCTTCGGGACAGGGAGGTTTGGAAGCAATCAGCCCCAGCATTTT. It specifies CASSSFGTGRFGSNQPQHF.

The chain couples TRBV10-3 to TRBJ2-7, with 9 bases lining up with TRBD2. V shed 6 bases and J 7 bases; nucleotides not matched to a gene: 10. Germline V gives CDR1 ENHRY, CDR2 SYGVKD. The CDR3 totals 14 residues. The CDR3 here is CAIRATSGGGEQYF. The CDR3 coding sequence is TGTGCCATCAGGGCGACTAGCGGAGGGGGAGAGCAGTACTTC.

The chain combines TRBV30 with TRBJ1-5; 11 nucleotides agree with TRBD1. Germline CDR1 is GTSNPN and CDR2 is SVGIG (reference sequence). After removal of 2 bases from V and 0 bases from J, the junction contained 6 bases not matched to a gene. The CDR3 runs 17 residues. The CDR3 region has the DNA TGTGCCTGGAGTCGGGACAGGGGGAGTTTTAGCAATCAGCCCCAGCATTTT. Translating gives CAWSRDRGSFSNQPQHF. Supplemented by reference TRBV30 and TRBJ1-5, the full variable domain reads SQTIHQWPATLVQPVGSPLSLECTVEGTSNPNLYWYRQAAGRGLQLLFYSVGIGQISSEVPQNLSASRPQDRQFILSSKKLLLSDSGFYLCAWSRDRGSFSNQPQHFGDGTRLSIL.

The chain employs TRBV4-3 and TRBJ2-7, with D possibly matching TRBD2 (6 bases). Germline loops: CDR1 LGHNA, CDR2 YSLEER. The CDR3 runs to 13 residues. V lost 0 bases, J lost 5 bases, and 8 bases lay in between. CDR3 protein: CASSQEGGHEQYF. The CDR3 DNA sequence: TGCGCCAGCAGCCAAGAGGGGGGTCACGAGCAGTACTTC.

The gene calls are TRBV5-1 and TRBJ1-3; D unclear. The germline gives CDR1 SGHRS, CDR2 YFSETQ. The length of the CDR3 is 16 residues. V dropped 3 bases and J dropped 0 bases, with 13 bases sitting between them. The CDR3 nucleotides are TGCGCCAGCAGCTGGGCAGATTCCTCCTCTGGAAACACCATATATTTT. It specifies CASSWADSSSGNTIYF.

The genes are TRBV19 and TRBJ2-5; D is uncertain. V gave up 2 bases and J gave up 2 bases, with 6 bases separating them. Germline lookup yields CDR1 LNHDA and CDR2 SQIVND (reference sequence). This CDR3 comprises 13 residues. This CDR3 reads CASSILPQETQYF. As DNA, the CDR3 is TGTGCCAGTAGTATACTACCACAAGAGACCCAGTACTTC.

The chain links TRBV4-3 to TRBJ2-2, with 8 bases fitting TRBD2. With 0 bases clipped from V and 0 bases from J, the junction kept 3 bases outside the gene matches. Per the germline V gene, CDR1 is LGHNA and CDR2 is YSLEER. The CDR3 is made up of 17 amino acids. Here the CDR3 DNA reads TGCGCCAGCAGCCAAGAGCCGACTAGCGCGAACACCGGGGAGCTGTTTTTT. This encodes CASSQEPTSANTGELFF.

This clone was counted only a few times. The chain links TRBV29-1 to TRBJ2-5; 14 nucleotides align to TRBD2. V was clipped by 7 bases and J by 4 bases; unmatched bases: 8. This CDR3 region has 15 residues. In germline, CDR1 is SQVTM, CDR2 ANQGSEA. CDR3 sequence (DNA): TGCAGCGCCAAGGGACTAGCGGGAGCGGGAGAGACCCAGTACTTC. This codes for CSAKGLAGAGETQYF.

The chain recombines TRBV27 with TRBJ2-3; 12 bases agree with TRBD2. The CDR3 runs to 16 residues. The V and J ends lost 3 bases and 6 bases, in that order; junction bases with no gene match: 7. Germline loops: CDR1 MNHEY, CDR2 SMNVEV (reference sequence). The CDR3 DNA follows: TGTGCCAGCAGTTTTCGGACTAGCGGGATTGGGGATACGCAGTATTTT. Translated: CASSFRTSGIGDTQYF.

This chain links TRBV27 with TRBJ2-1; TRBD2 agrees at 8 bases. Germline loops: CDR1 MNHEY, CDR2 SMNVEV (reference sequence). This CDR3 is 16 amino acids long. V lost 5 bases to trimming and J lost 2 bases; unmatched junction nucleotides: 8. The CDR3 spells CASSLDRGLAYNEQFF. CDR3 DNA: TGTGCCAGCAGTCTTGACCGGGGACTAGCCTACAATGAGCAGTTCTTC.

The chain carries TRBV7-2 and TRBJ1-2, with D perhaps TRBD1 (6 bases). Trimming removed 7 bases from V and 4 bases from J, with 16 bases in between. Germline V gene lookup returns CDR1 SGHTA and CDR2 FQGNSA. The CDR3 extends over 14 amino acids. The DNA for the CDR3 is TGTGCCAGCACCTACCAGGGGACCTTCTATGGCTACACCTTC. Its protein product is CASTYQGTFYGYTF.

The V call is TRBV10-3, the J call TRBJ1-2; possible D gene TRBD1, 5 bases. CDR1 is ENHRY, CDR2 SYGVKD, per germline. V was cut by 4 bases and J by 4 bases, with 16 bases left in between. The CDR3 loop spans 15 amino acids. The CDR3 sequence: CAISVVHPDTYGYTF. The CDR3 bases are TGTGCCATCAGTGTAGTTCACCCGGACACCTATGGCTACACCTTC.

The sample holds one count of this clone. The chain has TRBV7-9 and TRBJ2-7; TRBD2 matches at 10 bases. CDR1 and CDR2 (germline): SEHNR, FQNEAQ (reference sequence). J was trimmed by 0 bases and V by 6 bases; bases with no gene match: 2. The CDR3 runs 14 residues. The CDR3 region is CASSSGGYSYEQYF. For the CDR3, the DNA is TGTGCCAGCAGTAGCGGGGGGTACTCCTACGAGCAGTACTTC.

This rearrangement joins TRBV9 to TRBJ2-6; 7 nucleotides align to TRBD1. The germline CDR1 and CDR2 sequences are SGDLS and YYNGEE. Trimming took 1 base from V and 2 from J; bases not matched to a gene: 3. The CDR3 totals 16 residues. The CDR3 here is CASSVRGQAGANVLTF. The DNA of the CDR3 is TGTGCCAGCAGCGTAAGGGGGCAAGCTGGGGCCAACGTCCTGACTTTC.

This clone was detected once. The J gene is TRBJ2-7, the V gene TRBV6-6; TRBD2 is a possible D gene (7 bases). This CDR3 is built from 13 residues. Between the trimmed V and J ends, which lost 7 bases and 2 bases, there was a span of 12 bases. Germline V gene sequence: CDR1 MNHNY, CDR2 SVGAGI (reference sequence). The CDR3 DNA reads TGTGCCAGCAACCGGGGGGCAGCCTACGAGCAGTACTTC. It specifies CASNRGAAYEQYF.

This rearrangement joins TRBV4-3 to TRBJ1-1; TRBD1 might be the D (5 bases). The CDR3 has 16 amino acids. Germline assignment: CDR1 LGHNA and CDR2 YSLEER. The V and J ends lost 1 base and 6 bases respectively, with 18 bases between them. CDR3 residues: CASSQGAQGIGAEAFF. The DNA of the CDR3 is TGCGCCAGCAGCCAAGGGGCCCAGGGAATAGGGGCTGAAGCTTTCTTT.

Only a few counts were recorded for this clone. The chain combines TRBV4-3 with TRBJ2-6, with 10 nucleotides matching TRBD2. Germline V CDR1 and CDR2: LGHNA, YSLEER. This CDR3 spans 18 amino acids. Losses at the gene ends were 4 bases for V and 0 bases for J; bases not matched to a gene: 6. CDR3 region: CASSRELAGRSGANVLTF. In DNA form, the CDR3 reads TGCGCCAGCAGCCGAGAACTAGCGGGGCGCTCTGGGGCCAACGTCCTGACTTTC.

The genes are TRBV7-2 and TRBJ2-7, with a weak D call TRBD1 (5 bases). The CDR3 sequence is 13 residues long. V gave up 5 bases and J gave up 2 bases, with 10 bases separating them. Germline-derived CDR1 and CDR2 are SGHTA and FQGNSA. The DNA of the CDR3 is TGTGCCAGCAGCAGACAGTGGACCTACGAGCAGTACTTC. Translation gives CASSRQWTYEQYF. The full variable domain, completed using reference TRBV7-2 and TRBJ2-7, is GAGVSQSPSNKVTEKGKDVELRCDPISGHTALYWYRQSLGQGLEFLIYFQGNSAPDKSGLPSDRFSAERTGGSVSTLTIQRTQQEDSAVYLCASSRQWTYEQYFGPGTRLTVT.

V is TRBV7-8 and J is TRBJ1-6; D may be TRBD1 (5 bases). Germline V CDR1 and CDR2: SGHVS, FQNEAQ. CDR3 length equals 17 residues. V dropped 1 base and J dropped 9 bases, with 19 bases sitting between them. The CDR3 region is CASSLGSARQGPSPLHF. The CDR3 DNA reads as TGTGCCAGCAGCTTAGGATCGGCAAGGCAGGGCCCTTCACCCCTCCACTTT.

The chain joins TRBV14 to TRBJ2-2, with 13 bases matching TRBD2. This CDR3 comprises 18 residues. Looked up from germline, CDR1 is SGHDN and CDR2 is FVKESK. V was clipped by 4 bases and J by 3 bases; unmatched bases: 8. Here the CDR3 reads CASSLVTSGGPHTGELFF. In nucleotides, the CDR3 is TGTGCCAGCAGCCTTGTGACTAGCGGGGGGCCTCACACCGGGGAGCTGTTTTTT.

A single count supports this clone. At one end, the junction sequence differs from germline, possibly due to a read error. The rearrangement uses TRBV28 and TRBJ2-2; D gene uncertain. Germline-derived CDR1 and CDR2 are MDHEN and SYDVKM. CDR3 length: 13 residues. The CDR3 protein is CASTSPDTEELFF. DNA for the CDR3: TGTGCCAGCACGTCTCCTGACACCGAGGAGCTGTTTTTT.

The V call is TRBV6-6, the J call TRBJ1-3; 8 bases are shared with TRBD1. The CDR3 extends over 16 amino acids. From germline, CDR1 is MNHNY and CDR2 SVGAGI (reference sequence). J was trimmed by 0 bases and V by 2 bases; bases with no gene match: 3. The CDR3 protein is CASSYPQGASGNTIYF. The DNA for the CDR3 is TGTGCCAGCAGTTACCCTCAGGGGGCCTCTGGAAACACCATATATTTT.